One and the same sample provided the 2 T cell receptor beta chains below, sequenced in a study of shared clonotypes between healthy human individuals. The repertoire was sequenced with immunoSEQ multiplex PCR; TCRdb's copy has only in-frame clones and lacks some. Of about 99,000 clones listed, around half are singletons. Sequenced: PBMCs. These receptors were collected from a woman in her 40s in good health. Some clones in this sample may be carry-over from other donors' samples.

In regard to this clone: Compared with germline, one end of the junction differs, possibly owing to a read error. DNA for the CDR3: TGTGCCAGCAGCTTGGGGCCGGGAGAACAGCCCCAGCATTTT. Translating it yields CASSLGPGEQPQHF. The rearrangement joins TRBV5-1 to TRBJ1-5, with D maybe TRBD1 (5 bases). CDR3 length: 14 amino acids. Germline CDR1 is SGHRS and CDR2 is YFSETQ.

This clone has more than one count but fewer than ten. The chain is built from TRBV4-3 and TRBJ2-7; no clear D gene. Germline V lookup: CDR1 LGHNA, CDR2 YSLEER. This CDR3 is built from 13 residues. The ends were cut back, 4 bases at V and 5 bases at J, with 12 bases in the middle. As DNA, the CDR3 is TGCGCCAGCAGCCCTATGTTGCAGGACGAGCAGTACTTC. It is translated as CASSPMLQDEQYF.